The next 18 T cell receptor beta chains were all read from a single sample in a study of PD-L1 blockade in urothelial cancer. The time point is: peripheral blood 6 weeks after treatment start. Produced via immunoSEQ multiplex PCR; TCRdb's table is partial and in-frame only. The profile shows approximately 36,000 clones, 75% to 90% of them singletons. The specimen comprised PBMCs, sampled around atezolizumab (anti-PD-L1) treatment. The receptor set was obtained from a man aged 40-49 years with urothelial cancer.

The rearrangement uses TRBV5-1 and TRBJ2-7; 7 bases align to TRBD1. Germline CDR1 and CDR2: SGHRS and YFSETQ. Losses at the gene ends were 4 bases for V and 0 bases for J; bases not matched to a gene: 1. This CDR3 contains 13 residues. CDR3 coding DNA: TGCGCCAGCAGCGCAGGGGGCTCCTACGAGCAGTACTTC. Its protein is CASSAGGSYEQYF.

The chain couples TRBV6-1 to TRBJ1-1, with D possibly being TRBD1 (6 bases). Trimming removed 7 bases at V and 0 bases at J, with 12 bases between. The CDR3 totals 14 residues. Per germline, CDR1 MNHNS and CDR2 SASEGT. For the CDR3, the DNA is TGTGCCAGCACCTCAGGGGTCCTGAACACTGAAGCTTTCTTT. It is translated as CASTSGVLNTEAFF.

This clone was observed a few times. V and J are TRBV6-5 and TRBJ2-1; the match to TRBD1 covers 8 bases. Germline-derived CDR1 and CDR2 are MNHEY and SVGAGI. V shed 2 bases and J 7 bases; nucleotides not matched to a gene: 4. This CDR3 spans 14 amino acids. This CDR3 reads CASSYRRGQNEQFF. The DNA of the CDR3 is TGTGCCAGCAGTTACCGCAGGGGGCAGAATGAGCAGTTCTTC.

V usage is TRBV9 and J usage is TRBJ1-2; D not certain. Trimming cost V 6 bases and J 5 bases, with 17 bases left between them. The CDR3 runs 14 residues. Germline V CDR1 and CDR2: SGDLS, YYNGEE. CDR3 sequence reads: CASTQTDGGYGYTF. The CDR3 DNA reads as TGTGCCAGCACCCAGACCGACGGCGGATATGGCTACACCTTC.

The CDR3 region has the DNA TGTGCCAGCGTTAACTCATACAGGGGTGAGCAGTTCTTC. Translation gives CASVNSYRGEQFF. The genes are TRBV28 and TRBJ2-1; 7 bases map to TRBD1. Germline V gives CDR1 MDHEN, CDR2 SYDVKM. The CDR3 covers 13 residues. With 8 bases clipped from V and 9 bases from J, the junction kept 10 bases outside the gene matches.

The chain recombines TRBV7-2 with TRBJ1-3; D might be TRBD1 (5 bases). Trimming left V 5 bases short and J 4 bases short, with 24 bases between. The germline V gene has CDR1 SGHTA and CDR2 FQGNSA. The CDR3 has 18 residues. The CDR3 loop is CASSRGKGTGVVGNTIYF. In DNA form, the CDR3 reads TGTGCCAGCAGCCGGGGGAAGGGAACGGGCGTAGTAGGAAACACCATATATTTT.

This clone was detected once. The V gene is TRBV5-6, the J gene TRBJ2-1, with TRBD1 matching over 9 bases. V was pared by 0 bases and J by 3 bases, with 7 bases of the junction left unmatched. CDR1 SGHDT and CDR2 YYEEEE come from the germline V gene. The CDR3 is 17 residues long. CDR3 in DNA: TGTGCCAGCAGCTTGGGGGGACAGGGTGTACTCTACAATGAGCAGTTCTTC. It yields the protein CASSLGGQGVLYNEQFF.

V gene TRBV2 combines with J gene TRBJ2-7; 7 nucleotides agree with TRBD2. The CDR3 consists of 13 residues. Germline loops: CDR1 SNHLY, CDR2 FYNNEI. V lost 8 bases to trimming and J lost 4 bases; unmatched junction nucleotides: 8. CDR3 sequence reads: CASLGTIDYEQYF. For the CDR3, the DNA is TGTGCCAGCCTTGGGACTATTGATTACGAGCAGTACTTC.

The chain links TRBV30 to TRBJ2-5, with 7 nucleotides matching TRBD1. Trimming took 3 bases from V and 4 from J; bases not matched to a gene: 2. From germline, CDR1 is GTSNPN and CDR2 SVGIG (reference sequence). This CDR3 contains 12 residues. CDR3 in amino acids: CAWSRGRETQYF. CDR3 DNA: TGTGCCTGGAGCAGGGGGAGAGAGACCCAGTACTTC.

The rearrangement joins TRBV2 to TRBJ2-1, with 14 bases that match TRBD2. CDR1 is SNHLY and CDR2 is FYNNEI in the germline V gene. J gave up 6 bases and V 7 bases, and 2 bases lay outside the gene matches. There are 14 residues in the CDR3. CDR3 amino acids: CASNGLAGGNEQFF. The DNA of the CDR3 is TGTGCCAGCAATGGACTAGCGGGAGGCAATGAGCAGTTCTTC.

This chain joins TRBV6-1 and TRBJ2-1; D not resolved. This CDR3 is 13 amino acids long. In germline, CDR1 is MNHNS, CDR2 SASEGT. The CDR3 spells CAAAATSYNEQFF. DNA for the CDR3: TGTGCAGCCGCCGCAACTTCCTACAATGAGCAGTTCTTC.

This clone showed up just once. This sequence joins TRBV28 and TRBJ2-2; 7 bases line up with TRBD1. This CDR3 is 15 amino acids long. CDR1 MDHEN and CDR2 SYDVKM come from the germline V gene. Trimming at V came to 8 bases and at J to 5 bases, leaving 11 bases not matched to a gene. This CDR3 is CASLEGARGTGELFF. The CDR3 DNA is TGTGCCAGCCTCGAGGGGGCGCGAGGGACCGGGGAGCTGTTTTTT.

CDR3 residues: CASSPQSVTDTQYF. CDR3 coding DNA: TGCGCCAGCAGCCCCCAGTCCGTCACAGATACGCAGTATTTT. This chain connects TRBV5-1 to TRBJ2-3; unclear D gene. Germline V lookup: CDR1 SGHRS, CDR2 YFSETQ. The CDR3 runs to 14 residues. V was clipped by 4 bases and J by 2 bases, with 11 bases between them.

The chain is built from TRBV5-1 and TRBJ1-1; D possibly corresponds to TRBD1 (6 bases). The germline V and J ends were trimmed by 0 bases and 8 bases, with 8 bases remaining between them. Per germline, CDR1 SGHRS and CDR2 YFSETQ. The CDR3 length is 12 residues. DNA for the CDR3: TGCGCCAGCAGCTTGGGTACAGGGGAAGCTTTCTTT. Translation: CASSLGTGEAFF.

This clone was observed a single time. The chain uses TRBV5-4 and TRBJ2-6; the match to TRBD1 covers 8 bases. CDR3 length equals 19 residues. V dropped 0 bases and J dropped 4; count of bases not matched to a gene: 12. Germline V lookup: CDR1 SGHNT, CDR2 YYREEE (reference sequence). For the CDR3, the DNA is TGTGCCAGCAGCTTGGGGACCGGACAGGGAGCCTCCGGGGCCAACGTCCTGACTTTC. Protein sequence: CASSLGTGQGASGANVLTF.

The chain joins TRBV10-2 to TRBJ2-2; 10 bases are shared with TRBD1. CDR1 is WSHSY and CDR2 is SAAADI in the germline V gene. This CDR3 spans 15 amino acids. The junction had 8 bases not matched to a gene; V was cut back by 8 bases and J by 5 bases. In nucleotides, the CDR3 is TGCGCCAGCCTCCCGGGACAGGGGAGAACCGGGGAGCTGTTTTTT. Translated, it gives CASLPGQGRTGELFF.

V usage is TRBV28 and J usage is TRBJ2-7, with 8 bases matching TRBD2. The CDR3 is 15 amino acids. In germline, CDR1 is MDHEN, CDR2 SYDVKM. With 7 bases clipped from V and 2 bases from J, the junction kept 10 bases outside the gene matches. The CDR3 sequence is CASTTSGSGAYEQYF. CDR3 DNA: TGTGCCAGCACCACCAGCGGGAGTGGAGCCTACGAGCAGTACTTC.

V is TRBV7-2 and J is TRBJ2-5, with D possibly being TRBD1 (5 bases). V was clipped by 5 bases and J by 5 bases, with 15 bases between them. CDR1 SGHTA and CDR2 FQGNSA come from the germline V gene. There are 14 residues in the CDR3. The DNA of the CDR3 is TGTGCCAGCAGCGAGGACATTATAACGGAGACCCAGTACTTC. Its translation is CASSEDIITETQYF.